This is a list of T cell receptor beta chains from one sample in a study of blood T cell repertoires in COVID-19. Profiling relied on immunoSEQ multiplex PCR, and the TCRdb table lists in-frame clones only, not all of them. The table has a few hundred thousand clones, about nine tenths seen once. The sequenced sample consisted of peripheral blood. The receptors were gathered from a man younger than 30 with active or convalescent COVID-19. CDR3s include the opening cysteine and the closing phenylalanine or tryptophan. Fields, in order: V gene, D gene, clone size, J gene, CDR3 protein, CDR3 DNA. A D gene is named only where the DNA matches it firmly. The size field is filled for only some rows; it gives once, few, many or a size class.

>TRBV7-9|TRBD1|-|TRBJ2-7
CASTPRTGGKAYEQYF
TGTGCCAGCACCCCCCGGACAGGGGGTAAAGCCTACGAGCAGTACTTC
>TRBV28|TRBD2|few|TRBJ2-2
CASRGSSGRLVNTGELFF
TGTGCCAGCAGGGGGTCTAGCGGGAGATTAGTTAACACCGGGGAGCTGTTTTTT
>TRBV9|TRBD1|few|TRBJ2-7
CASSPGQTSEQYF
TGTGCCAGCAGCCCGGGACAGACCTCCGAGCAGTACTTC
>TRBV10-3|-|-|TRBJ1-4
CAISGTGDEKLFF
TGTGCCATCAGTGGGACGGGGGATGAAAAACTGTTTTTT
>TRBV27|-|-|TRBJ1-1
CASGLSEHGTEAFF
TGTGCCAGCGGACTAAGTGAACATGGGACTGAAGCTTTCTTT
>TRBV9|TRBD2|-|TRBJ2-1
CASSVAPSGRLEQFF
TGTGCCAGCAGCGTAGCGCCTAGCGGGAGGCTTGAGCAGTTCTTC
>TRBV7-8|-|-|TRBJ1-1
CASSLAGLRNTEAFF
TGTGCCAGCAGCTTAGCGGGACTGAGGAACACTGAAGCTTTCTTT
>TRBV7-9|-|-|TRBJ2-5
CASSYMGRGGQETQYF
TGTGCCAGCAGCTACATGGGGAGAGGGGGCCAAGAGACCCAGTACTTC
>TRBV6-5|-|few|TRBJ2-3
CASRDRVTDTQYF
TGTGCCAGCAGGGATCGGGTCACAGATACGCAGTATTTT
>TRBV7-8|-|-|TRBJ2-1
CASSFRVGSSYNEQFF
TGTGCCAGCAGCTTCCGGGTTGGTAGCTCCTACAATGAGCAGTTCTTC
>TRBV12-3/TRBV12-4|TRBD1|-|TRBJ1-1
CASSFRQGLIF
TGTGCCAGCAGTTTTCGACAGGGGTTGATCTTT
>TRBV5-1|TRBD1|-|TRBJ1-1
CASSFGGDSSNNTEAFF
TGCGCCAGCAGCTTTGGTGGGGACAGCTCGAATAACACTGAAGCTTTCTTT
>TRBV7-9|TRBD1|-|TRBJ1-1
CASSLGEDRVGAFF
TGTGCCAGCAGCTTAGGGGAAGACAGGGTTGGGGCTTTCTTT
>TRBV11-2|-|-|TRBJ2-7
CASSFGGYYEQYF
TGTGCCAGCAGCTTTGGCGGTTACTACGAGCAGTACTTC
>TRBV27|-|-|TRBJ1-6
CASSLSVLSYNSPLHF
TGTGCCAGCAGTTTATCAGTCCTATCGTATAATTCACCCCTCCACTTT
>TRBV24-1|-|-|TRBJ2-2
CATSDPRTNTGELFF
TGTGCCACCAGTGATCCCAGGACGAACACCGGGGAGCTGTTTTTT
>TRBV5-1|TRBD1|-|TRBJ2-5
CASSLETGGPETQYF
TGCGCCAGCAGCTTGGAGACAGGGGGCCCAGAGACCCAGTACTTC
>TRBV27|TRBD1|-|TRBJ1-5
CASSLRAGGASNQPQHF
TGTGCCAGCAGTTTAAGGGCAGGGGGCGCGAGCAATCAGCCCCAGCATTTT
>TRBV5-1|-|-|TRBJ1-3
CASRPQGTSLSSGNTIYF
TGCGCCAGCAGACCCCAGGGCACGAGCCTAAGCTCTGGAAACACCATATATTTT
>TRBV28|TRBD2|-|TRBJ2-7
CASTMPVLAGSEQYF
TGTGCCAGCACCATGCCGGTTCTAGCGGGAAGTGAGCAGTACTTC
>TRBV4-1|-|-|TRBJ1-5
CASSQDVRGGRHQPQHF
TGCGCCAGCAGCCAAGACGTCCGAGGGGGTCGCCATCAGCCCCAGCATTTT
>TRBV4-1|-|-|TRBJ1-3
CASSQQQGAGNTIYF
TGCGCCAGCAGCCAGCAACAGGGCGCTGGAAACACCATATATTTT
>TRBV16|TRBD1|-|TRBJ1-5
CASSHLQPRTGDQPQHF
TGTGCCAGCAGCCATCTCCAACCGCGGACAGGGGATCAGCCCCAGCATTTT
>TRBV5-4|-|-|TRBJ1-2
CASSFSRAGYGYTF
TGTGCCAGCAGCTTTTCCCGGGCGGGATATGGCTACACCTTC
>TRBV9|TRBD1|-|TRBJ1-2
CASSSLLRDRGSYTF
TGTGCCAGCAGTTCCCTTCTCCGGGACAGGGGAAGCTACACCTTC
>TRBV5-1|-|-|TRBJ1-2
CASSLLPLGGYTF
TGCGCCAGCAGCTTGCTCCCGCTCGGTGGCTACACCTTC
>TRBV2|TRBD1|-|TRBJ2-7
CASRTGTGVYEQYF
TGTGCCAGCAGAACCGGGACAGGAGTTTACGAGCAGTACTTC
>TRBV29-1|TRBD2|once|TRBJ2-2
CSAVVAGGTGTGELFF
TGCAGCGCCGTGGTAGCGGGGGGGACGGGCACCGGGGAGCTGTTTTTT
>TRBV5-4|TRBD2|once|TRBJ2-2
CASSRRGAWGDTGELFF
TGTGCCAGCAGCCGGCGGGGGGCCTGGGGGGACACCGGGGAGCTGTTTTTT
>TRBV3-1/TRBV3-2|TRBD2|-|TRBJ2-3
CASSPSGGRGQYF
TGTGCCAGCAGCCCCTCAGGAGGGAGGGGGCAGTATTTT
>TRBV19|-|-|TRBJ2-1
CASTTGLAYNEQFF
TGTGCCAGTACCACAGGGTTGGCCTACAATGAGCAGTTCTTC
>TRBV28|-|-|TRBJ1-2
CASSLPWTGGYGYTF
TGTGCCAGCAGTTTACCGTGGACGGGAGGCTATGGCTACACCTTC
>TRBV28|-|-|TRBJ1-2
CASRSTFRGRAFSYGYTF
TGTGCCAGCAGATCCACATTTAGGGGTCGGGCTTTTTCCTATGGCTACACCTTC
>TRBV11-2|-|-|TRBJ1-4
CASSARSDNEKLFF
TGTGCCAGCAGCGCCCGGTCCGATAATGAAAAACTGTTTTTT
>TRBV28|TRBD2|-|TRBJ2-5
CASSPGGGWETQYF
TGTGCCAGCAGTCCGGGCGGGGGATGGGAGACCCAGTACTTC
>TRBV19|TRBD1|few|TRBJ2-2
CASSTPPGTGGTGELFF
TGTGCCAGTAGTACCCCTCCCGGGACAGGGGGGACCGGGGAGCTGTTTTTT
>TRBV6-6|TRBD1|-|TRBJ2-7
CASREGQGSSYEQYF
TGTGCCAGCCGAGAAGGACAGGGCAGCTCCTACGAGCAGTACTTC
>TRBV10-1|-|-|TRBJ1-1
CASSRGGLDTEAFF
TGCGCCAGCAGTAGGGGTGGCCTGGACACTGAAGCTTTCTTT
>TRBV7-9|-|-|TRBJ1-1
CASNPGVAAFF
TGTGCCAGCAACCCGGGGGTCGCAGCTTTCTTT
>TRBV2|TRBD1|-|TRBJ1-2
CASREFKGAGYTF
TGTGCCAGCCGCGAATTCAAGGGGGCCGGCTACACCTTC
>TRBV29-1|TRBD1|-|TRBJ1-3
CSVGDRGFSGNTIYF
TGCAGCGTTGGGGACAGGGGATTTTCTGGAAACACCATATATTTT
>TRBV10-2|-|-|TRBJ2-7
CASSEVDTSYEQYF
TGCGCCAGCAGTGAAGTGGACACTTCCTACGAGCAGTACTTC
>TRBV4-1|-|-|TRBJ1-1
CASSQGLAKRDTEAFF
TGCGCCAGCAGCCAGGGATTGGCGAAGCGGGACACTGAAGCTTTCTTT
>TRBV6-5|-|-|TRBJ2-5
CASSRNRRETQYF
TGTGCCAGCAGCCGAAACAGGAGAGAGACCCAGTACTTC